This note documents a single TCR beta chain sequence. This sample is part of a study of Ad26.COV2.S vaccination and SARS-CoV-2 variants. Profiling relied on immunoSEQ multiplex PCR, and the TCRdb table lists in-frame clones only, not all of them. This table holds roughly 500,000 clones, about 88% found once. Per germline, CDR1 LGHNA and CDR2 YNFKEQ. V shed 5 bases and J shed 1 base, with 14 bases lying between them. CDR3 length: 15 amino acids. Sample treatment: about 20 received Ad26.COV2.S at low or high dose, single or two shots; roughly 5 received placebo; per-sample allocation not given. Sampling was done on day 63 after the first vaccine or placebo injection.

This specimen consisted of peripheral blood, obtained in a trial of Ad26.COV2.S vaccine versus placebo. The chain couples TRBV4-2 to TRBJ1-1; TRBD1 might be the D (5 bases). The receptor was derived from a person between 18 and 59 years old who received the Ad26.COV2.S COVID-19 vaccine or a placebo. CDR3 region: CASSTYPGTNTEAFF. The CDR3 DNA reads TGTGCCAGCAGCACTTATCCGGGGACGAACACTGAAGCTTTCTTT.